The 9 T cell receptor beta chains reported below all come from one sample, sequenced in a study of T-cell reconstitution after alpha-beta-depleted transplantation in children. During its preparation, the TCRbeta library received unique molecular identifiers. TCRdb independently ran MiXCR on the PCR reads; one entry per CDR3 protein. The top ten hold 35% to 50% of the sample, which has about 210,000 distinct CDR3 sequences, approximately 19% seen once. The input for sequencing was PBMCs, mostly from graft donor cells, taken 360 days after TCRalphabeta/CD19-depleted stem cell transplant. The receptors stem from a male patient between 2 and 10 years old who had a stem cell transplant for acute lymphoblastic leukemia, so the T cells may come from the graft donor.

This clonotype was seen only a few times. This chain connects TRBV10-3 to TRBJ2-1; no reliable D call. The V and J ends lost 9 bases and 6 bases respectively, with 15 bases between them. Germline values: CDR1 ENHRY, CDR2 SYGVKD. CDR3 length: 13 residues. CDR3 region: CAIWTATSNEQFF. The CDR3 DNA is TGTGCCATTTGGACGGCGACCTCCAATGAGCAGTTCTTC.

This clonotype was counted at least ten times. The DNA for the CDR3 is TGTGCCAGCAGTCCACACAGAGGCAGCCCAGATACGCAGTATTTT. Translation: CASSPHRGSPDTQYF. This chain links TRBV12-3 or TRBV12-4 with TRBJ2-3, with no clear D. This CDR3 has 15 amino acids. Deletions cut 5 bases from V and 4 bases from J, with 16 bases between.

In regard to this clonotype: This clone may be a read error of a much larger clone one base away. This chain links TRBV10-2 with TRBJ2-5, with 11 bases lining up with TRBD2. This CDR3 is built from 15 residues. V was pared by 6 bases and J by 5 bases, with 8 bases of the junction left unmatched. Germline CDR1 reads WSHSY; CDR2 reads SAAADI. The chain's CDR3 is CASSPELAGEETQYF. The CDR3 DNA reads as TGCGCCAGCAGCCCAGAACTAGCGGGGGAGGAGACCCAGTACTTC.

This chain joins TRBV24-1 and TRBJ2-7; the D gene is possibly TRBD1 (5 bases). The CDR3 runs 15 residues. Trimming took 3 bases from V and 5 from J, leaving 16 bases between them. Germline values: CDR1 KGHDR, CDR2 SFDVKD. The CDR3 here is CATSDLPQGYDEQYF. The CDR3 DNA is TGTGCCACCAGTGATCTTCCGCAGGGCTATGACGAGCAGTACTTC.

This clonotype was detected a few times. The chain links TRBV29-1 to TRBJ2-2; D is possibly TRBD1 (6 bases). Germline V CDR1 and CDR2: SQVTM, ANQGSEA. V was pared by 7 bases and J by 7 bases, with 22 bases between. This CDR3 region has 15 residues. The CDR3 bases are TGCAGCGCACTCTTCCGGGACACCCTGCGCGGGGAGCTGTTTTTT. Translating it yields CSALFRDTLRGELFF.

The V gene is TRBV20-1, the J gene TRBJ2-1, with 9 bases aligning to TRBD2. With 7 bases clipped from V and 1 base from J, the junction kept 5 bases outside the gene matches. Germline V CDR1 and CDR2: DFQATT, SNEGSKA (reference sequence). The CDR3 totals 14 residues. The CDR3 here is CSGREGRSYNEQFF. DNA for the CDR3: TGCAGTGGGCGGGAGGGCCGATCCTACAATGAGCAGTTCTTC.

This sequence joins TRBV24-1 and TRBJ2-3, with D possibly called TRBD1 or TRBD2 (5 bases each). The CDR3 is 13 amino acids. Germline lookup yields CDR1 KGHDR and CDR2 SFDVKD. V lost 1 base to trimming and J lost 9 bases, with 10 bases between them. The CDR3 bases are TGTGCCACCAGTGATTTTGGTGGGGGAACGCAGTATTTT. Its protein is CATSDFGGGTQYF.

In its sample, this clonotype was seen a few times. The V gene is TRBV27, the J gene TRBJ1-1; D uncertain. This CDR3 comprises 14 residues. V was pared by 3 bases and J by 5 bases, with 13 bases between. Germline CDR1 and CDR2: MNHEY and SMNVEV (reference sequence). The CDR3 DNA reads TGTGCCAGCAGTTTTGTGTCCCCGGGAACTGAAGCTTTCTTT. This translates into CASSFVSPGTEAFF.

This clonotype was observed a few times. The chain couples TRBV4-3 to TRBJ2-1; D is uncertain. V was trimmed by 0 bases and J by 2 bases, leaving 20 bases between them. Germline V gene sequence: CDR1 LGHNA, CDR2 YSLEER. The CDR3 contains 19 residues. The CDR3 region is CASSQEASYPGQTYNEQFF. The CDR3, as DNA: TGCGCCAGCAGCCAAGAAGCCTCTTACCCTGGGCAGACCTACAATGAGCAGTTCTTC.